This T cell receptor (beta chain) originates from a study of low-dose radiotherapy and immunotherapy resistance in tumors (dated by TCRdb to between 2020 and 2023). Background for the entire study: Cohort 1 received 0.5 Gy per fraction every 2 weeks, with a prescribed total PTV dose of 6.5 Gy. Cohort 2 received 1 Gy per fraction every two weeks, with a total of 13 Gy over 26 weeks. Nivolumab was administered intravenously as a 240 mg flat dose every two weeks, and ipilimumab was administered intravenously at 1 mg/kg every six weeks. Every two weeks, patients got intravenous cyclophosphamide at 200 mg/m2, given one day ahead of each radiation and immunotherapy administration. Patients took aspirin 300 mg orally once daily for four cycles, starting on cycle 1 day 1. The trial did not randomize participants into treatment groups. Eight patients were included in the translational analysis, namely three from the first dose cohort plus the first five from the second dose cohort.

Donors were enrolled in RACIN, a single-arm phase I dose-escalation trial combining nivolumab, ipilimumab, aspirin, low-dose cyclophosphamide and low-dose radiotherapy. Patients with advanced, TIL-negative solid tumors were considered eligible. Superscript III and a set of TRAV- and TRBV-specific primers were used to synthesize first-strand cDNA, so that both TCRalpha and TCRbeta chains were covered. A roughly 19-cycle PCR with Phusion amplified the TCRs, pairing a constant-region primer with the adapter that was attached to the V primers. The isolated mRNA was amplified using the MessageAmp II aRNA Amplification Kit, with in vitro transcription performed for approximately 16 hours at 37 degrees C. mRNA for TCR sequencing was isolated with the Dynabeads mRNA DIRECT Purification Kit. A second 25-cycle Phusion PCR added indexed Illumina adapters, and products were purified with AMPure XP beads. The original pipeline was this. Using custom Perl scripts, TCR sequences encoding the same protein were pooled, out-of-frame sequences were removed, and the abundance of each clonotype was computed. TCR sequences supported by only a single read were excluded from analysis. Repertoire metrics included Shannon entropy, Gini index, clonality, richness, and frequency of TCRs shared between repertoires. TCRdb reprocessing: public reads trimmed at Q25 with fastp, clones called with MiXCR, in-frame beta chains kept. CDR3 protein duplicates are merged, each entry listing the most common genes and DNA. The V and J calls reflect TCRdb's pipeline rather than the authors' work. For this sample the table gives 7,500 to 10,000 distinct CDR3 sequences, of which about 75% were detected only once. About 1.5% of the sample rests with the top ten.

Including the terminal cysteine and phenylalanine, the CDR3 comprises 17 residues. CDR3 DNA is the only sequence kept; it has 51 bases, read in frame from the first base. CDR1 SGHRS and CDR2 YFSETQ are derived from the germline V gene. V is reduced by 3 bases and J by 0 bases, leaving a spacing of 16 bases between them. Worth noting for this clonotype: The antigen this receptor binds is unknown. Per-base qualities were not stored, and no clone one base away is much larger.

The receptor was derived from a human donor with advanced metastatic prostate, ovarian, gallbladder or colorectal cancer (not recorded which). This table probably holds off-target reads from a library built for another chain. The chain is made from TRBV5-1 and TRBJ1-3; the D gene is possibly TRBD1, with 6 bases matching. In nucleotide form, the sequence is TGCGCCAGCAGCTCCGACCCCGGACAGCGCTCTGGAAACACCATATATTTT. Its protein product is CASSSDPGQRSGNTIYF.